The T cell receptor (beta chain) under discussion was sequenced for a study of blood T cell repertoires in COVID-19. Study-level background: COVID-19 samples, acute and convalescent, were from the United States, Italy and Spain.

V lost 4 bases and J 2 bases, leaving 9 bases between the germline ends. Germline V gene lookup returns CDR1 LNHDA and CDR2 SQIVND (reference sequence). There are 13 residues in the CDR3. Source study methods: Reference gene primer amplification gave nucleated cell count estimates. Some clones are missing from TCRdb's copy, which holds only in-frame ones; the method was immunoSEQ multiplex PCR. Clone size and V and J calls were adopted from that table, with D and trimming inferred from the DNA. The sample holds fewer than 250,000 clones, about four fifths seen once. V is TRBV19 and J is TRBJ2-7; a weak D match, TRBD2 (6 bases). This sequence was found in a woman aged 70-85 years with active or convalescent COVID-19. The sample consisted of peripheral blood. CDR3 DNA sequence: TGTGCCAGTAGTAGCGGGGCCACCTACGAGCAGTACTTC. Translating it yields CASSSGATYEQYF.